The next 15 T cell receptor beta chains were all read from a single sample in a study of vaccination effects on CD4 cells after COVID-19. Sequencing in the ViraFEST assay came after antigen-specific CD4+ T cells had been expanded with viral peptide pools, which were used to stimulate PBMC. The authors isolated CD4+ T cells after nine to eleven days of culture. According to the study, vaccine recipients showed no prior SARS-CoV-2 infection and negative nucleocapsid antibodies. Method: immunoSEQ multiplex PCR; TCRdb's copy keeps in-frame clones and lacks some. Among fewer than 30,000 clones, over 70% were seen once, and the ten largest hold 30%. For these receptors, no antigen is known. The material was CD4+ T cells from PBMCs cultured with SARS-CoV-2 spike peptides, obtained before COVID-19 vaccination. The receptors here all came from a human donor who received a COVID-19 vaccine.

The chain combines TRBV5-6 with TRBJ2-3; D gene uncertain. The V gene lost 4 bases and the J gene lost 6 bases, with 6 bases spanning the gap. Germline V lookup: CDR1 SGHDT, CDR2 YYEEEE. The CDR3 length is 11 residues. CDR3 bases: TGTGCCAGCAGCCGATGGGATACGCAGTATTTT. Amino acids: CASSRWDTQYF.

V usage is TRBV5-4 and J usage is TRBJ2-5; D may be TRBD1 (6 bases). Trimming pared 4 bases from V and 1 base from J, leaving 11 bases between. This CDR3 is built from 14 residues. Germline V gives CDR1 SGHNT, CDR2 YYREEE (reference sequence). This chain's CDR3 is CASSNRQAQETQYF. In DNA, the CDR3 is TGTGCCAGCAGCAATAGACAGGCCCAAGAGACCCAGTACTTC. Complete variable domain (other parts from reference TRBV5-4 and TRBJ2-5): ETGVTQSPTHLIKTRGQQVTLRCSSQSGHNTVSWYQQALGQGPQFIFQYYREEENGRGNFPPRFSGLQFPNYSSELNVNALELDDSALYLCASSNRQAQETQYFGPGTRLLVL.

CDR3: CASSLGAGQGNTIYF. Written as DNA, the CDR3 is TGTGCCAGCAGCTTAGGAGCGGGCCAGGGAAACACCATATATTTT. V usage is TRBV7-2 and J usage is TRBJ1-3; no clear D. This CDR3 has 15 amino acids. CDR1 SGHTA and CDR2 FQGNSA come from the germline V gene. Trimming removed 1 base at V and 4 bases at J, with 11 bases between.

The V and J genes are TRBV11-2 and TRBJ2-5; weak D call: TRBD2 (5 bases). The CDR3 is 14 amino acids. Germline values: CDR1 SGHAT, CDR2 FQNNGV. Trimming left V 3 bases short and J 2 bases short, with 10 bases between. The CDR3 DNA reads TGTGCCAGCAGCTTGGAGGCAGCGCAAGAGACCCAGTACTTC. Translating gives CASSLEAAQETQYF.

The chain recombines TRBV7-8 with TRBJ2-4; D possibly matches TRBD1 or TRBD2 (5 bases each). This CDR3 region has 12 residues. V was clipped by 5 bases and J by 9 bases, with 11 bases between them. Germline-derived CDR1 and CDR2 are SGHVS and FQNEAQ. The CDR3 DNA sequence: TGTGCCAGCAGCCAACCGGGACCCATTCAGTACTTC. It translates to CASSQPGPIQYF.

This clone has a handful of counts. The genes are TRBV28 and TRBJ2-5; 8 bases fit TRBD1. Germline assignment: CDR1 MDHEN and CDR2 SYDVKM. The CDR3 runs 15 residues. Losses at the gene ends were 5 bases for V and 4 bases for J; bases not matched to a gene: 9. Here the CDR3 DNA reads TGTGCCAGCAGTCGGGCAGGGGGCAACCCAGAGACCCAGTACTTC. Protein product: CASSRAGGNPETQYF. The full variable domain, its missing parts supplied by reference TRBV28 and TRBJ2-5, is DVKVTQSSRYLVKRTGEKVFLECVQDMDHENMFWYRQDPGLGLRLIYFSYDVKMKEKGDIPEGYSVSREKKERFSLILESASTNQTSMYLCASSRAGGNPETQYFGPGTRLLVL.

The chain joins TRBV28 to TRBJ2-7; TRBD1 is a possible D gene (6 bases). The germline gives CDR1 MDHEN, CDR2 SYDVKM. Trimming removed 4 bases from V and 5 bases from J, with 21 bases in between. The CDR3 length is 16 residues. The CDR3 sequence: CASSSRWAGAVHEQYF. In DNA, the CDR3 is TGTGCCAGCAGTTCTCGATGGGCAGGGGCTGTCCACGAGCAGTACTTC.

The CDR3 DNA reads as TGCGCCAGCAGCCAACCAGTAATAGCGGGAGTCTCCTACAATGAGCAGTTCTTC. It specifies CASSQPVIAGVSYNEQFF. V is TRBV4-1 and J is TRBJ2-1, with 9 bases identical to TRBD2. CDR3 size: 18 residues. CDR1 and CDR2 from the germline V gene are MGHRA and YSYEKL. With 2 bases clipped from V and 0 bases from J, the junction kept 8 bases outside the gene matches.

J is TRBJ2-5 and V is TRBV5-1, with a tentative D call TRBD2 (8 bases). CDR1 is SGHRS, CDR2 YFSETQ, per germline. This CDR3 is built from 16 residues. Trimming left V 3 bases short and J 5 bases short, with 20 bases between. The chain's CDR3 is CASSYSGRGGGETQYF. CDR3 bases: TGCGCCAGCAGCTACAGCGGGAGAGGGGGCGGCGAGACCCAGTACTTC.

The gene calls are TRBV30 and TRBJ2-6, with D maybe TRBD2 (6 bases). Germline V lookup: CDR1 GTSNPN, CDR2 SVGIG (reference sequence). The V and J ends lost 0 bases and 3 bases respectively, with 9 bases between them. The CDR3 runs to 15 residues. The CDR3, as DNA: TGTGCCTGGAGTGTAGGAGGGAATGGGGCCAACGTCCTGACTTTC. This codes for CAWSVGGNGANVLTF. The variable domain in full, with the rest retrieved from reference TRBV30 and TRBJ2-6, is SQTIHQWPATLVQPVGSPLSLECTVEGTSNPNLYWYRQAAGRGLQLLFYSVGIGQISSEVPQNLSASRPQDRQFILSSKKLLLSDSGFYLCAWSVGGNGANVLTFGAGSRLTVL.

This chain uses TRBV19 with TRBJ1-3; D remains ambiguous. V lost 5 bases and J 0 bases, leaving 11 bases between the germline ends. Germline CDR1 is LNHDA and CDR2 is SQIVND (reference sequence). The CDR3 is 15 residues long. CDR3 region: CASSVFPGSGNTIYF. CDR3 nucleotides: TGTGCCAGTAGTGTCTTCCCCGGCTCTGGAAACACCATATATTTT.

This clone was seen a single time. The chain combines TRBV7-2 with TRBJ1-1; D is uncertain. Looked up from germline, CDR1 is SGHTA and CDR2 is FQGNSA. The V gene lost 4 bases and the J gene lost 3 bases, with 6 bases spanning the gap. CDR3 length equals 12 residues. The CDR3 coding sequence is TGTGCCAGCAGCTCTTTTGACACTGAAGCTTTCTTT. Its protein product is CASSSFDTEAFF.

The chain couples TRBV25-1 to TRBJ1-5; D is possibly TRBD1 (6 bases). Germline V lookup: CDR1 MGHDK, CDR2 SYGVNS. The V end lost 6 bases, the J end lost 6 bases, and 9 bases lay between the germline ends. The CDR3 length is 12 residues. The CDR3 is CASRGGGQPQHF. The CDR3 nucleotides read TGTGCCAGCAGAGGGGGAGGTCAGCCCCAGCATTTT. Based on the CDR3 plus reference TRBV25-1 and TRBJ1-5, the full variable domain is EADIYQTPRYLVIGTGKKITLECSQTMGHDKMYWYQQDPGMELHLIHYSYGVNSTEKGDLSSESTVSRIRTEHFPLTLESARPSHTSQYLCASRGGGQPQHFGDGTRLSIL.

This chain links TRBV5-4 with TRBJ1-3; D perhaps matches TRBD1 (6 bases). The CDR3 contains 14 residues. The germline V and J ends were trimmed by 0 bases and 2 bases, with 6 bases remaining between them. The germline V gene encodes CDR1 SGHNT and CDR2 YYREEE (reference sequence). CDR3 nucleotide sequence: TGTGCCAGCAGCTTGGACAGGGCTGGAAACACCATATATTTT. The encoded protein is CASSLDRAGNTIYF.

The chain is built from TRBV18 and TRBJ1-1, with D tentatively TRBD1 (5 bases). The CDR3 runs 16 residues. Trimming took 2 bases from V and 1 from J, leaving 14 bases between them. Germline CDR1 reads KGHSH; CDR2 reads LQKENI. The CDR3: CASSPSVGARNTEAFF. CDR3 in DNA: TGTGCCAGCTCACCATCGGTCGGGGCTAGGAACACTGAAGCTTTCTTT.